Reported below is one TCR beta chain. This clone was seen only a few times. It lacks a known antigen. Base qualities are not recorded, but no much larger clone differs from it by a single base. These data are taken from a study of blood T cell repertoires in COVID-19 (dated by TCRdb to the early 2020s). In terms of the full investigation: Samples from collaborators originated in the United States, Italy and Spain and spanned both the acute and convalescent phases of COVID-19. The material from the prospective study consisted of cDNA or gDNA derived from T cells, B-cell-depleted T cells, or PBMCs. Subjects who had been exposed to COVID-19, were actively infected with it, or had recovered from it provided the deeply sampled blood TCRbeta repertoires that made up the dataset. The repertoires were released in a freely available public database intended as a resource for research on the immune response to SARS-CoV-2. Samples were obtained from the ongoing ImmuneRACE study (first 160 participants) and from over 1,000 subjects provided by 6 global collaborators. The sample metadata nearly always contained a de-identified subject ID, COVID-19 status, age in years and sex. Where HLA class I and class II types were available, the types were taken from metadata supplied by the sample provider, not from assay-based typing. The paper as a whole reports these results and caveats: The amount of clinical and demographic metadata varied by source and participant and was provided uncurated.

In Seattle, one collaborating source enrolled patients while the infection was active and tracked those patients longitudinally over the course of disease. The collaborating institutions used their own protocols to collect whole blood in K2EDTA tubes. For TCRbeta analysis, collaborators shipped samples in one of three forms: frozen whole blood, isolated PBMCs, or DNA extracted from either of those sample types. TCRbeta CDR3 regions were amplified from genomic DNA by means of the immunoSEQ Assay, a bias-controlled multiplex PCR. On the authors' methods: The number of nucleated cells in each sample was estimated by amplification of reference gene primers within the assay. Sequence reads were collapsed and filtered to measure the absolute abundance of every unique TCRbeta CDR3 rearrangement. For each sample, productive Simpson clonality was calculated as the square root of Simpson's diversity index over productive rearrangements. TCRdb stores this immuneACCESS table with in-frame sequences only. Part of the clones is absent; in the studies checked, under half of the shortfall reflects unresolved V genes, and no reason is known for the rest. The V and J calls and clone size were taken over from that table, and D and trimming were inferred from the DNA. The sample table shows roughly 240,000 clones, and roughly 86% are seen once. Jointly, the top ten make up 5.5% to 6.5% of the sample.

V gives up 8 bases and J gives up 8 bases, and the segment between their germline ends measures 18 bases. CDR1 and CDR2, per the germline V gene, are SGHTA and FQGNSA. The CDR3 spans 13 residues, from the cysteine through the phenylalanine. The sequence is cut down to CDR3 DNA, 39 bases in frame from base 1. The source is a woman of 80 years or more with COVID-19, enrolled during active disease. The sequenced material came from peripheral blood. Recombination linked TRBV7-2 to TRBJ1-2; TRBD1 might be the D gene, on 6 matching bases. The CDR3 protein sequence reads: CASSGGAGGGYTF. The DNA sequence reads TGTGCCAGCTCGGGGGGCGCAGGTGGCGGCTACACCTTC.